What follows are 4 T cell receptor beta chains derived from one specimen sequenced in a study of T cell responses to AZD1222 COVID-19 vaccine. The repertoire was sequenced with immunoSEQ multiplex PCR; TCRdb's copy has only in-frame clones and lacks some. The repertoire has around 97,000 clones, around nine tenths of them found once; the top ten carry 20%. The starting material was peripheral blood, obtained on day 0 of AZD1222 vaccination. All receptors come from an adult in good health.

The V and J genes are TRBV10-3 and TRBJ1-2, with TRBD1 as a possible D gene (6 bases). CDR1 ENHRY and CDR2 SYGVKD come from the germline V gene. The V and J ends lost 0 bases and 5 bases respectively, with 13 bases between them. The CDR3 is 15 amino acids. The CDR3 DNA follows: TGTGCCATCAGTGAGTCTGAAAGGACAGCTTATGGCTACACCTTC. Translating gives CAISESERTAYGYTF.

The chain carries TRBV7-6 and TRBJ2-2, with D unclear. Germline V gene lookup returns CDR1 SGHVS and CDR2 FNYEAQ. The CDR3 is made up of 13 amino acids. V was pared by 4 bases and J by 7 bases, with 10 bases between. CDR3 protein: CASSSVGYGELFF. The CDR3 DNA reads as TGTGCCAGCAGCTCGGTAGGATACGGGGAGCTGTTTTTT.

The chain combines TRBV5-4 with TRBJ2-3; no clear D. CDR3 length equals 15 residues. V was clipped by 0 bases and J by 6 bases, with 14 bases between them. Germline-derived CDR1 and CDR2 are SGHNT and YYREEE (reference sequence). This CDR3 reads CASSLAGRMSDTQYF. The CDR3 DNA follows: TGTGCCAGCAGCTTGGCAGGACGGATGAGCGATACGCAGTATTTT.

V and J are TRBV6-5 and TRBJ1-1, with a weak D call TRBD1 (6 bases). The CDR3 runs to 12 residues. Germline V gives CDR1 MNHEY, CDR2 SVGAGI. The ends were cut back, 5 bases at V and 5 bases at J, with 9 bases in the middle. As DNA, the CDR3 is TGTGCCAGCAGTACAGGGAATACTGAAGCTTTCTTT. As protein: CASSTGNTEAFF.